The clone carrying this T cell receptor beta chain was observed a few times. Its antigen is currently unknown. The whole isolated RNA underwent reverse transcription, so sequencing captured expressed TCRB transcripts. Data came from immunoSEQ multiplex PCR; TCRdb stores just in-frame clones and leaves some out. The repertoire has around 500,000 clones, approximately 30% of them found once; the top ten carry 0.05% to 0.065%. Germline V gene lookup returns CDR1 SGHTA and CDR2 FQGNSA. The trim removed 3 bases at V and 3 bases at J, leaving 4 bases unmatched. CDR3 length: 15 amino acids. This specimen belongs to a study of beta chain features in type 1 diabetes. Study-wide results and caveats: cDNA sequencing could over-represent cells with high TCR expression. Fewer junction insertions and more nucleotide deletions appeared in type 1 diabetes patients. Any role of HLA type in TCRB rearrangement remained unresolved here.

The TCR was taken from a young man in good health. The chain employs TRBV7-2 and TRBJ2-3; 9 bases match TRBD2. The sample taken for sequencing was naive CD4+ T cells from blood. The CDR3 reads CASSLVAGDTDTQYF. CDR3 in DNA: TGTGCCAGCAGCTTGGTAGCGGGAGATACAGATACGCAGTATTTT.